The T cell receptor beta chain under discussion was sequenced for a study of cytomegalovirus exposure and HLA in healthy donors. PCR primers comprised 60 Vbeta and 13 Jbeta primers. The repertoire was sequenced with immunoSEQ multiplex PCR; TCRdb's copy has only in-frame clones and lacks some. The sample table sets out tens of thousands of clones. The CDR3 runs to 16 residues. Trimming at V came to 0 bases and at J to 3 bases, leaving 5 bases not matched to a gene. CDR1 is LGHNA and CDR2 is YSLEER in the germline V gene. The rearrangement links TRBV4-3 to TRBJ2-3, with 8 bases matching TRBD1. Sequenced input: PBMCs. The receptor comes from a woman younger than 45 in good health and CMV-seronegative. CDR3 sequence reads: CASSQDRGQGTDTQYF. The CDR3 DNA reads as TGCGCCAGCAGCCAAGATAGAGGACAGGGAACAGATACGCAGTATTTT.